These 28 T cell receptor beta chains came from one sample sequenced in a study of blood T cell repertoires in COVID-19. Only in-frame clones appear in the TCRdb table, and some are missing; sequencing was by immunoSEQ multiplex PCR. The repertoire consists of 150,000 to 200,000 clones, with around 83% occurring once and the leading ten covering about 26%. The sequenced material came from PBMCs or T cells enriched from blood (not recorded which). These receptor sequences come from a woman aged 40-49 years in a cohort exposed to, infected with or recovered from COVID-19 (not recorded which).

This chain uses TRBV19 with TRBJ2-2; D is ambiguous. The length of the CDR3 is 14 residues. The germline CDR1 and CDR2 sequences are LNHDA and SQIVND (reference sequence). The germline V and J ends were trimmed by 3 bases and 3 bases, with 8 bases remaining between them. CDR3 nucleotides: TGTGCCAGTAGTATGTGGTCAGACACCGGGGAGCTGTTTTTT. Its protein product is CASSMWSDTGELFF.

The chain has TRBV6-5 and TRBJ1-2, with 9 bases aligning to TRBD1. The CDR3 is made up of 13 amino acids. Germline V gene lookup returns CDR1 MNHEY and CDR2 SVGAGI. The V segment lost 4 bases and the J segment 6 bases; nucleotides outside the gene matches: 3. CDR3 DNA sequence: TGTGCCAGCAGTTTGGGACAGGGCCATGGCTACACCTTC. It encodes CASSLGQGHGYTF.

The chain is built from TRBV5-1 and TRBJ1-4; TRBD1 might be the D (6 bases). CDR3 length: 13 amino acids. V gave up 5 bases and J gave up 4 bases, with 9 bases separating them. Germline lookup yields CDR1 SGHRS and CDR2 YFSETQ. The CDR3: CASRDSYNEKLFF. The CDR3 DNA reads as TGCGCCAGCAGGGACAGTTATAATGAAAAACTGTTTTTT. The whole variable domain, remainder taken from reference TRBV5-1 and TRBJ1-4, is KAGVTQTPRYLIKTRGQQVTLSCSPISGHRSVSWYQQTPGQGLQFLFEYFSETQRNKGNFPGRFSGRQFSNSRSEMNVSTLELGDSALYLCASRDSYNEKLFFGSGTQLSVL.

V gene TRBV19 combines with J gene TRBJ2-2; 9 bases line up with TRBD1. Germline-derived CDR1 and CDR2 are LNHDA and SQIVND (reference sequence). J was trimmed by 3 bases and V by 6 bases; bases with no gene match: 5. CDR3 size: 15 residues. CDR3 amino acids: CASRAGTGHTGELFF. The CDR3 region has the DNA TGTGCCAGTAGAGCCGGGACAGGGCACACCGGGGAGCTGTTTTTT.

The genes are TRBV9 and TRBJ2-7, with D perhaps matching TRBD2 (6 bases). V lost 0 bases and J lost 0, with 10 bases in between. The CDR3 contains 15 residues. Germline lookup yields CDR1 SGDLS and CDR2 YYNGEE. The CDR3: CASSVVSGPSYEQYF. CDR3 in DNA: TGTGCCAGCAGCGTAGTTAGCGGTCCCTCCTACGAGCAGTACTTC.

The V call is TRBV27, the J call TRBJ1-2; D is ambiguous. The CDR3 contains 17 residues. Trimming pared 6 bases from V and 8 bases from J, leaving 28 bases between. Germline CDR1 and CDR2: MNHEY and SMNVEV (reference sequence). Written as DNA, the CDR3 is TGTGCCAGCAGCACTAGCCTCCGGGGTCCGGCAGGCCGAGGCTACACCTTC. As protein: CASSTSLRGPAGRGYTF.

The V gene is TRBV24-1, the J gene TRBJ1-2, with 7 bases identical to TRBD1. This CDR3 has 15 residues. V dropped 3 bases and J dropped 2; count of bases not matched to a gene: 5. Germline-derived CDR1 and CDR2 are KGHDR and SFDVKD. The DNA of the CDR3 is TGTGCCACCAGTGATCCGGGACAGTTAAACTATGGCTACACCTTC. It encodes CATSDPGQLNYGYTF.

The chain uses TRBV3-1 (or the pseudogene TRBV3-2) and TRBJ2-3, with a tentative D call TRBD2 (5 bases). This CDR3 is built from 16 residues. CDR1 and CDR2 (germline): LGHDT, YNNKEL (reference sequence). V lost 4 bases and J 0 bases, leaving 14 bases between the germline ends. The CDR3: CASSLVGILSTDTQYF. DNA of the CDR3: TGTGCCAGCAGCCTCGTCGGGATACTAAGCACAGATACGCAGTATTTT.

The V and J genes are TRBV7-2 and TRBJ1-1; 10 positions match TRBD1. The J segment lost 5 bases and the V segment lost 5 bases, leaving 11 bases of the junction unmatched. The V gene's germline CDR1 is SGHTA and CDR2 FQGNSA. The CDR3 is 16 amino acids. The CDR3 spells CASSPTGTGVETEAFF. CDR3 DNA: TGTGCCAGCAGCCCAACCGGGACAGGGGTCGAGACTGAAGCTTTCTTT.

This chain joins TRBV9 and TRBJ2-2; D gene ambiguous. Germline CDR1 is SGDLS and CDR2 is YYNGEE. The CDR3 extends over 13 amino acids. V was pared by 4 bases and J by 5 bases, with 9 bases between. This CDR3 is CASSPQYTGELFF. DNA for the CDR3: TGTGCCAGCAGCCCTCAGTATACCGGGGAGCTGTTTTTT.

The V call is TRBV21-1, the J call TRBJ1-1; the table's D call, TRBD1, was not checked against the DNA. TRBV21-1 is termed a pseudogene. This CDR3 spans 14 amino acids. Written as DNA, the CDR3 is TGTGCCAGCGGCACCAGGCACATGAACACTGAAGCTTTCTTT. Translating it yields CASGTRHMNTEAFF.

The chain recombines TRBV21-1 with TRBJ2-7; TRBD1 is taken as the D call from the table, unchecked against the DNA. TRBV21-1 is annotated as a pseudogene. The CDR3 has 16 amino acids. The CDR3 here is CASTFPSGTGQYEQYF. As DNA, the CDR3 is TGTGCCAGCACCTTCCCTTCCGGGACAGGACAGTACGAGCAGTACTTC.

This clone was seen only once. This chain links TRBV9 with TRBJ2-7, with 10 bases fitting TRBD1. Trimming removed 4 bases from V and 4 bases from J; junction bases left unmatched: 8. Germline-derived CDR1 and CDR2 are SGDLS and YYNGEE. The CDR3 is made up of 15 amino acids. The CDR3 loop reads CASSQGQGPLYEQYF. CDR3 DNA sequence: TGTGCCAGCAGCCAGGGACAGGGGCCACTATACGAGCAGTACTTC.

The chain employs TRBV29-1 and TRBJ2-7; 7 bases agree with TRBD1. The CDR3 is made up of 12 amino acids. J was trimmed by 5 bases and V by 7 bases; bases with no gene match: 8. The germline gives CDR1 SQVTM, CDR2 ANQGSEA. In DNA form, the CDR3 reads TGCAGCGCCCGACAGGGAATCGACGAGCAGTACTTC. It is translated as CSARQGIDEQYF.

This chain uses TRBV7-9 with TRBJ2-3, with 8 positions matching TRBD1. This CDR3 has 15 residues. The trim removed 2 bases at V and 0 bases at J, leaving 1 base unmatched. Germline CDR1 and CDR2: SEHNR and FQNEAQ (reference sequence). The CDR3 DNA reads TGTGCCAGCAGCTTAACAGGGGGTAGCACAGATACGCAGTATTTT. Translated, it gives CASSLTGGSTDTQYF.

CDR3 sequence reads: CASSLQGLANEKLFF. In DNA, the CDR3 is TGTGCCAGCAGCCTACAGGGGCTCGCTAATGAAAAACTGTTTTTT. This chain joins TRBV11-2 and TRBJ1-4; 7 nucleotides agree with TRBD1. The germline V gene has CDR1 SGHAT and CDR2 FQNNGV. The CDR3 spans 15 residues. With 5 bases clipped from V and 3 bases from J, the junction kept 6 bases outside the gene matches.

The rearrangement uses TRBV19 and TRBJ1-1, with no clear D. The CDR3 is 15 amino acids. Deletions cut 6 bases from V and 1 base from J, with 15 bases between. Germline V gene sequence: CDR1 LNHDA, CDR2 SQIVND (reference sequence). CDR3 in amino acids: CASSSAPGSNTEAFF. In nucleotides, the CDR3 is TGTGCCAGTAGCTCTGCTCCGGGGTCGAACACTGAAGCTTTCTTT.

This chain joins TRBV2 and TRBJ2-1, with D possibly matching TRBD1 (5 bases). Per germline, CDR1 SNHLY and CDR2 FYNNEI. CDR3 length equals 13 residues. Between the trimmed V and J ends, which lost 3 bases and 7 bases, there was a span of 10 bases. The CDR3 DNA follows: TGTGCCAGCAGTGAGGTCAGGGATAATGAGCAGTTCTTC. Protein: CASSEVRDNEQFF.

Here the CDR3 reads CASSLIREGYEQYF. Written as DNA, the CDR3 is TGTGCCAGCAGCTTAATCAGGGAGGGCTACGAGCAGTACTTC. This sequence joins TRBV11-2 and TRBJ2-7, with TRBD2 identical over 7 bases. Germline V gene sequence: CDR1 SGHAT, CDR2 FQNNGV. CDR3 length equals 14 residues. V was clipped by 2 bases and J by 3 bases; unmatched bases: 4.

This clone was recorded once. The V call is TRBV4-1, the J call TRBJ2-3; 11 bases agree with TRBD1. The CDR3 loop spans 17 amino acids. Trimming removed 0 bases from V and 4 bases from J; junction bases left unmatched: 6. Germline CDR1 reads MGHRA; CDR2 reads YSYEKL. CDR3 loop: CASSQEPGQGGPDTQYF. CDR3 DNA sequence: TGCGCCAGCAGCCAAGAGCCGGGACAGGGGGGCCCAGATACGCAGTATTTT.

V is TRBV5-1 and J is TRBJ2-1; D not resolved. V was shortened by 0 bases and J by 3 bases, with 7 bases between the two germline ends. The CDR3 length is 14 residues. CDR1 SGHRS and CDR2 YFSETQ come from the germline V gene. The CDR3 protein is CASSLEQYYNEQFF. For the CDR3, the DNA is TGCGCCAGCAGCTTGGAACAGTACTACAATGAGCAGTTCTTC.

This chain joins TRBV19 and TRBJ1-5, with D possibly matching TRBD1 (5 bases). CDR3 length: 15 residues. Trimming removed 4 bases from V and 4 bases from J, with 14 bases in between. Germline assignment: CDR1 LNHDA and CDR2 SQIVND (reference sequence). The CDR3 bases are TGTGCCAGTAGTAAGTTTGAAGGGGATAATCAGCCCCAGCATTTT. Translated, it gives CASSKFEGDNQPQHF.

This chain connects TRBV6-5 to TRBJ2-7; 8 bases map to TRBD1. This CDR3 is 14 amino acids long. Germline V gene data show CDR1 as MNHEY and CDR2 as SVGAGI. The J segment lost 3 bases and the V segment lost 4 bases, leaving 5 bases of the junction unmatched. CDR3 nucleotide sequence: TGTGCCAGCAGTTCGACAGGGGAGGTCTACGAGCAGTACTTC. It encodes CASSSTGEVYEQYF.

Concerning this clone: This specimen includes other DNA sequences encoding the same CDR3. J is TRBJ1-5 and V is TRBV19; 9 bases match TRBD1. The V gene end was trimmed by 3 bases and the J gene end by 4 bases; junction bases not matched to a gene: 1. There are 14 residues in the CDR3. Germline V gives CDR1 LNHDA, CDR2 SQIVND (reference sequence). The CDR3 region has the DNA TGTGCCAGTAGTATCGGGACAGGGAATCAGCCCCAGCATTTT. This translates into CASSIGTGNQPQHF.

This clone was seen only a few times. The chain combines TRBV4-2 with TRBJ1-6, with 7 bases fitting TRBD1. The CDR3 spans 16 residues. Per germline, CDR1 LGHNA and CDR2 YNFKEQ. The V segment lost 0 bases and the J segment 6 bases; nucleotides outside the gene matches: 5. CDR3 bases: TGTGCCAGCAGCCAAGACGGTGACAGGGCTAATTCACCCCTCCACTTT. Protein sequence: CASSQDGDRANSPLHF.

This chain joins TRBV10-3 and TRBJ1-1; D ambiguous. The V and J ends lost 2 bases and 4 bases respectively, with 14 bases between them. The germline gives CDR1 ENHRY, CDR2 SYGVKD. The CDR3 spans 15 residues. The CDR3 loop is CAISEGGVLGTEAFF. In DNA form, the CDR3 reads TGTGCCATCAGTGAGGGCGGGGTTCTAGGCACTGAAGCTTTCTTT.

In this sample, this clone turned up once. This chain links TRBV13 with TRBJ2-5; D might be TRBD2 (6 bases). The V and J ends lost 0 bases and 4 bases respectively, with 6 bases between them. The length of the CDR3 is 13 residues. Germline loops: CDR1 PRHDT, CDR2 FYEKMQ (reference sequence). The CDR3 nucleotides are TGTGCCAGCAGCTTAGGTAGCGGAGAGACCCAGTACTTC. It is translated as CASSLGSGETQYF.

This CDR3 is CASSGLAGSAALSGEQFF. CDR3 nucleotide sequence: TGTGCCAGTAGTGGGCTAGCGGGATCCGCAGCTCTAAGTGGTGAGCAGTTCTTC. This chain links TRBV19 with TRBJ2-1; 9 bases are shared with TRBD2. This CDR3 is 18 amino acids long. CDR1 is LNHDA and CDR2 is SQIVND in the germline V gene (reference sequence). The junction had 20 bases not matched to a gene; V was cut back by 5 bases and J by 9 bases.